These T cell receptor beta chains were read from a single sample in a study of blood T cell repertoires in COVID-19. Some clones are missing from TCRdb's copy, which holds only in-frame ones; the method was immunoSEQ multiplex PCR. The sample has approximately 210,000 clones, about 90% seen once; the top ten hold approximately 1.2%. Material for sequencing was peripheral blood. The source of these receptors is a man younger than 45 with acute or convalescent COVID-19. The CDR3 runs from the conserved cysteine through the conserved F or W. D genes are given only for firm matches. Size tells how often a clone was seen (once, few, many) or the class of an expanded clone, and some rows leave it out.

clone size: -
J gene: TRBJ2-1
D gene: -
V gene: TRBV13
CDR3 DNA: TGTGCCAGCAGCCTCCTTGACTACATCCTTGGCAATGAGCAGTTCTTC
CDR3 protein: CASSLLDYILGNEQFF

clone size: -
J gene: TRBJ1-5
D gene: -
V gene: TRBV19
CDR3 DNA: TGTGCCAGTAGTGCCGCCAGGGAAAATCAGCCCCAGCATTTT
CDR3 protein: CASSAARENQPQHF

clone size: -
J gene: TRBJ2-7
D gene: -
V gene: TRBV11-3
CDR3 DNA: TGTGCCAGCAGCTCGAACACAGGCGGGCAGTACTTC
CDR3 protein: CASSSNTGGQYF

clone size: -
J gene: TRBJ2-5
D gene: -
V gene: TRBV18
CDR3 DNA: TGTGCCAGCTCACCTCGATTGACTATACAAGAGACCCAGTACTTC
CDR3 protein: CASSPRLTIQETQYF

clone size: -
J gene: TRBJ1-4
D gene: -
V gene: TRBV7-6
CDR3 DNA: TGTGCCAGCAGCTCCTTCCTCCAGGGGGAAAAACTGTTTTTT
CDR3 protein: CASSSFLQGEKLFF

clone size: -
J gene: TRBJ2-2
D gene: TRBD1
V gene: TRBV27
CDR3 DNA: TGTGCCAGCACAAACTTCAACCGGGACAGGGGGGTCACCGGGGAGCTGTTTTTT
CDR3 protein: CASTNFNRDRGVTGELFF

clone size: few
J gene: TRBJ2-7
D gene: -
V gene: TRBV5-1
CDR3 DNA: TGCGCCAGCAGCTTTAAGGGGGGAACAGGGGCGCTGAGCGAGCAGTACTTC
CDR3 protein: CASSFKGGTGALSEQYF

clone size: -
J gene: TRBJ2-4
D gene: -
V gene: TRBV5-1
CDR3 DNA: TGCGCCAGCAGCTTGGTCTACGAGGGAAGGGTCAAAAACATTCAGTACTTC
CDR3 protein: CASSLVYEGRVKNIQYF

clone size: -
J gene: TRBJ1-6
D gene: -
V gene: TRBV18
CDR3 DNA: TGTGCCAGCTCACCGACCGGGACTCGCAGCTCCTATAATTCACCCCTCCACTTT
CDR3 protein: CASSPTGTRSSYNSPLHF

clone size: -
J gene: TRBJ1-3
D gene: -
V gene: TRBV9
CDR3 DNA: TGTGCCAGCAGCGTAGGAGGTTTTTCACGCTCTGGAAACACCATATATTTT
CDR3 protein: CASSVGGFSRSGNTIYF

clone size: -
J gene: TRBJ1-1
D gene: -
V gene: TRBV6-5
CDR3 DNA: TGTGCCAGCAGTCTCGACAGATCCCTTGAAGCTTTCTTT
CDR3 protein: CASSLDRSLEAFF

clone size: -
J gene: TRBJ2-1
D gene: TRBD2
V gene: TRBV6-4
CDR3 DNA: TGTGCCAGCAGTGAGCGGGAGGCCAATGAGCAGTTCTTC
CDR3 protein: CASSEREANEQFF

clone size: medium-sized
J gene: TRBJ2-1
D gene: TRBD2
V gene: TRBV19
CDR3 DNA: TGTGCCAGTAGTCCCCGGACTAGAAACAATGAGCAGTTCTTC
CDR3 protein: CASSPRTRNNEQFF

clone size: -
J gene: TRBJ1-2
D gene: -
V gene: TRBV6-5
CDR3 DNA: TGTGCCAGCAGTTCTTACCGACAGTCTAACTATGGCTACACCTTC
CDR3 protein: CASSSYRQSNYGYTF

clone size: -
J gene: TRBJ1-3
D gene: -
V gene: TRBV6-6
CDR3 DNA: TGTGCCAGCAGTTACGTCGGGGCTGGAAACACCATATATTTT
CDR3 protein: CASSYVGAGNTIYF

clone size: -
J gene: TRBJ1-2
D gene: -
V gene: TRBV7-3
CDR3 DNA: TGTGCCAGCAGCTTAACGGGGGCACAGCTGGGTGGCTACACCTTC
CDR3 protein: CASSLTGAQLGGYTF

clone size: -
J gene: TRBJ1-4
D gene: -
V gene: TRBV7-8
CDR3 DNA: TGTGCCAGCAGCTTACTCGCCAGGGTTAATGAAAAACTGTTTTTT
CDR3 protein: CASSLLARVNEKLFF

clone size: -
J gene: TRBJ1-5
D gene: -
V gene: TRBV2
CDR3 DNA: TGTGCCAGCAGTGTGGGGCTTCGGGAGCCCCAGCATTTT
CDR3 protein: CASSVGLREPQHF